The rows below give T cell receptor beta chains drawn from one sample of a study of T cells in narcolepsy. TCRdb's table, derived via immunoSEQ multiplex PCR, lists solely in-frame clones and lacks some. The sample lists about 27,000 clones, around nine tenths seen once, with around 1.1% in the top ten. Sample: CD45RA- memory CD4+ T cells from PBMCs. Receptors originate from a human donor with narcolepsy. Both conserved end residues are part of each CDR3. The D gene is left open where the match is weak. Not every row has a clone size; where given, it reads once, few, many or a size class.

>once|TRBJ2-1|14|TRBV12-2|NA
CASRLEKGPKGQFF
TGTGCAAGTCGCTTAGAAAAGGGCCCGAAGGGGCAGTTCTTC
>NA|TRBJ2-2|13|TRBV5-4|NA
CASSLGGFGELFF
TGTGCCAGCAGCTTGGGCGGGTTCGGGGAGCTGTTTTTT
>once|TRBJ1-2|14|TRBV28|TRBD1
CASSFWDRGLGYTF
TGTGCCAGCAGTTTTTGGGACAGGGGGCTTGGCTACACCTTC
>NA|TRBJ2-1|16|TRBV11-1|NA
CASSLRSTLENNEQFF
TGTGCCAGCAGCTTAAGGAGTACTCTGGAGAACAATGAGCAGTTCTTC
>NA|TRBJ1-2|14|TRBV28|NA
CASSLMGANYGYTF
TGTGCCAGCAGCCTCATGGGGGCTAACTATGGCTACACCTTC
>NA|TRBJ2-3|13|TRBV27|NA
CASSRPPGDTQYF
TGTGCCAGCAGCCGTCCTCCCGGGGATACGCAGTATTTT
>NA|TRBJ2-3|16|TRBV4-1|TRBD2
CASSPFERGGTDTQYF
TGCGCCAGCAGCCCCTTCGAGCGGGGGGGCACAGATACGCAGTATTTT
>NA|TRBJ1-2|12|TRBV7-9|NA
CASSFGSYGYTF
TGTGCCAGCAGCTTCGGGAGCTATGGCTACACCTTC
>NA|TRBJ1-5|13|TRBV6-1|NA
CASATPNGQPQHF
TGTGCCAGCGCTACCCCCAACGGGCAGCCCCAGCATTTT
>NA|TRBJ2-2|16|TRBV27|TRBD2
CASSKRGGGNTGELFF
TGTGCCAGCAGTAAGCGGGGGGGCGGCAACACCGGGGAGCTGTTTTTT
>NA|TRBJ2-7|14|TRBV27|TRBD1
CASTPDRASYEQYF
TGTGCCAGCACTCCAGACAGGGCGTCCTACGAGCAGTACTTC
>NA|TRBJ2-3|12|TRBV2|NA
CAGAPYTDTQYF
TGTGCCGGTGCTCCATACACAGATACGCAGTATTTT
>NA|TRBJ1-4|15|TRBV25-1|TRBD1
CASSERGTGNEKLFF
TGTGCCAGCAGTGAAAGAGGGACAGGGAATGAAAAACTGTTTTTT
>NA|TRBJ1-2|12|TRBV2|NA
CASSEPFYGYTF
TGTGCCAGCAGTGAACCCTTCTATGGCTACACCTTC
>NA|TRBJ1-1|14|TRBV6-6|NA
CASRSGPGLAEAFF
TGTGCCAGCAGATCAGGCCCAGGATTAGCCGAAGCTTTCTTT
>NA|TRBJ1-1|13|TRBV7-9|NA
CASSRPPGTEAFF
TGTGCCAGCAGCAGACCCCCGGGGACTGAAGCTTTCTTT
>NA|TRBJ1-1|14|TRBV9|NA
CASSVASRGTEAFF
TGTGCCAGCAGCGTAGCGAGCAGGGGCACTGAAGCTTTCTTT
>NA|TRBJ1-3|16|TRBV7-9|NA
CASSFVRGGSGNTIYF
TGTGCCAGCAGCTTCGTCAGGGGAGGCTCTGGAAACACCATATATTTT
>NA|TRBJ1-5|15|TRBV7-8|NA
CASSLGPSRNQPQHF
TGTGCCAGCAGCCTTGGGCCATCTCGGAATCAGCCCCAGCATTTT
>NA|TRBJ1-6|20|TRBV7-8|NA
CASSSPEDPNLIRYNSPLHF
TGTGCCAGCAGCTCCCCGGAGGACCCAAACCTCATTAGGTATAATTCACCCCTCCACTTT
>NA|TRBJ2-2|15|TRBV6-6|NA
CASSYPTGNTGELFF
TGTGCCAGCAGTTACCCTACAGGGAACACCGGGGAGCTGTTTTTT
>NA|TRBJ2-2|16|TRBV11-1|NA
CASSLRLTANTGELFF
TGTGCCAGCAGCTTAAGGCTGACAGCGAACACCGGGGAGCTGTTTTTT
>few|TRBJ2-4|13|TRBV7-9|NA
CASSLQAKNIQYF
TGTGCCAGCAGCTTACAAGCCAAAAACATTCAGTACTTC
>NA|TRBJ1-2|14|TRBV5-1|NA
CASSLAVGGGGYTF
TGCGCCAGCAGCTTGGCCGTGGGGGGAGGCGGCTACACCTTC
>NA|TRBJ1-1|15|TRBV19|NA
CASSMSRSLNTEAFF
TGTGCCAGTAGTATGTCGAGGTCTCTGAACACTGAAGCTTTCTTT
>NA|TRBJ2-1|15|TRBV7-9|TRBD1
CASSPATGQLYEQFF
TGTGCCAGCAGCCCAGCCACGGGACAGTTGTATGAGCAGTTCTTC
>NA|TRBJ2-5|13|TRBV6-1|NA
CASSTLVRETQYF
TGTGCCAGCAGCACACTAGTGCGGGAGACCCAGTACTTC
>NA|TRBJ2-1|14|TRBV5-1|TRBD1
CASRRTGGNNEQFF
TGCGCCAGCAGAAGGACAGGGGGCAACAATGAGCAGTTCTTC
>NA|TRBJ2-7|12|TRBV6-6|NA
CASSYAGDEQYF
TGTGCCAGCAGTTATGCCGGGGACGAGCAGTACTTC
>NA|TRBJ2-2|12|TRBV2|NA
CASREEPRELFF
TGTGCCAGCAGGGAGGAACCACGGGAGCTGTTTTTT
>NA|TRBJ2-2|15|TRBV6-4|NA
CASMLKWDWGGELFF
TGTGCCAGCATGCTGAAGTGGGACTGGGGGGGGGAGCTGTTTTTT
>NA|TRBJ1-6|13|TRBV6-5|TRBD1
CASSYRPDRDLHF
TGTGCCAGCAGTTACCGCCCCGACAGGGATCTCCACTTT
>NA|TRBJ1-2|11|TRBV5-1|NA
CASSGGYGYTF
TGCGCCAGCAGCGGGGGGTATGGCTACACCTTC
>NA|TRBJ1-1|13|TRBV7-8|NA
CASSAIMDTEAFF
TGTGCCAGCAGCGCGATCATGGACACTGAAGCTTTCTTT
>NA|TRBJ1-6|17|TRBV5-8|NA
CASSLLGRGSYNSPLHF
TGTGCCAGCAGCTTGCTGGGCAGGGGATCCTATAATTCACCCCTCCACTTT
>NA|TRBJ2-3|14|TRBV18|NA
CASSPPPEGNTQYF
TGTGCCAGCTCACCACCGCCAGAAGGAAATACGCAGTATTTT
>NA|TRBJ1-5|13|TRBV7-2|NA
CASSLTGGQPQHF
TGTGCCAGCAGTTTAACGGGCGGCCAGCCCCAGCATTTT
>NA|TRBJ2-3|13|TRBV28|NA
CASRGGGLATQYF
TGTGCCAGCAGAGGGGGGGGCCTGGCCACGCAGTATTTT
>few|TRBJ2-1|13|TRBV7-9|NA
CASSFTGKNEQFF
TGTGCCAGCAGCTTTACAGGGAAAAATGAGCAGTTCTTC
>NA|TRBJ1-2|16|TRBV7-2|NA
CASSLGRQATTYGYTF
TGTGCCAGCAGCTTAGGACGACAGGCTACTACCTATGGCTACACCTTC
>NA|TRBJ1-3|15|TRBV18|NA
CASSPPGTRRNTIYF
TGTGCCAGCTCACCCCCAGGGACCCGAAGAAACACCATATATTTT
>NA|TRBJ2-3|16|TRBV4-2|NA
CASSQDASGNTDTQYF
TGTGCCAGCAGCCAAGATGCAAGTGGGAACACAGATACGCAGTATTTT
>NA|TRBJ1-5|14|TRBV6-1|NA
CASTEGQGNQPQHF
TGTGCCAGCACCGAAGGGCAGGGCAATCAGCCCCAGCATTTT
>once|TRBJ2-6|16|TRBV5-4|NA
CASSLGIGLGANVLTF
TGTGCCAGCAGCTTAGGTATCGGCCTTGGGGCCAACGTCCTGACTTTC
>NA|TRBJ2-7|14|TRBV5-4|NA
CASSPSHISYEQYF
TGTGCCAGCAGCCCATCACACATTTCCTACGAGCAGTACTTC
>NA|TRBJ2-2|15|TRBV5-4|NA
CASSLLQGNTGELFF
TGTGCCAGCAGCTTGTTACAGGGGAACACCGGGGAGCTGTTTTTT
>NA|TRBJ1-5|12|TRBV19|NA
CASSIQWQPQHF
TGTGCCAGTAGTATCCAATGGCAGCCCCAGCATTTT
>NA|TRBJ1-2|13|TRBV5-4|NA
CASSRDTVYGYTF
TGTGCCAGCAGCAGGGACACGGTCTATGGCTACACCTTC
>once|TRBJ1-1|14|TRBV18|NA
CASSPGTVNTEAFF
TGTGCCAGCTCACCGGGGACGGTGAACACTGAAGCTTTCTTT
>NA|TRBJ1-5|12|TRBV6-1|NA
CASSEPSEPQHF
TGTGCCAGCAGTGAACCCAGCGAGCCCCAGCATTTT